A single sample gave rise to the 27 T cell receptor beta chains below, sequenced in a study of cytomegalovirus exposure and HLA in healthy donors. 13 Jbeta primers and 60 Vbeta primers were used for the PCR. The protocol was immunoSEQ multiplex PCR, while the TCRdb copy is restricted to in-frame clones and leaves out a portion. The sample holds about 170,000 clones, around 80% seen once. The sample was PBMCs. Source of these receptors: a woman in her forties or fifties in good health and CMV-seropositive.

CDR3 loop: CASSVKQGSYNEQFF. The CDR3 DNA reads as TGTGCCAGCAGCGTAAAGCAGGGGAGCTACAATGAGCAGTTCTTC. The rearrangement joins TRBV9 to TRBJ2-1, with a possible D match to TRBD1 (6 bases). The CDR3 spans 15 residues. Germline V gene sequence: CDR1 SGDLS, CDR2 YYNGEE. The ends were cut back, 1 base at V and 3 bases at J, with 11 bases in the middle.

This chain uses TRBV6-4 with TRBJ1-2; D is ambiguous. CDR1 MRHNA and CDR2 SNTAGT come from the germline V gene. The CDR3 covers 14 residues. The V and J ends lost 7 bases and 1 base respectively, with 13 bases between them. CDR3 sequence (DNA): TGTGCCAGCATGACGATAGACTATAACTATGGCTACACCTTC. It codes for CASMTIDYNYGYTF.

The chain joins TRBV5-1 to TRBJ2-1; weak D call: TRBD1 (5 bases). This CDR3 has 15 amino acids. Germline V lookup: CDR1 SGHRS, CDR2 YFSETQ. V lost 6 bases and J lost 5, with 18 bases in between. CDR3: CASKGLQDFNNEQFF. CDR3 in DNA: TGCGCCAGCAAGGGGCTCCAGGATTTTAACAATGAGCAGTTCTTC.

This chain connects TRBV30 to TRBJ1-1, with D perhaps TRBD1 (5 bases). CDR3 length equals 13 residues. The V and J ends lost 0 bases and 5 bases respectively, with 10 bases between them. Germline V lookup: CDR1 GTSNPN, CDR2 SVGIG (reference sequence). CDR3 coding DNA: TGTGCCTGGAGTGTCGGGGGGTGGACTGAAGCTTTCTTT. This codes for CAWSVGGWTEAFF.

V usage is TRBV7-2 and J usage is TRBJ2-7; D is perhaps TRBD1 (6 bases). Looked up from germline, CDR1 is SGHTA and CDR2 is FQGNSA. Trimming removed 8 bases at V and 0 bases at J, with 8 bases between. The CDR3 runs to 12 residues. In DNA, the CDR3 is TGTGCCAGCCGGGACAACTCCTACGAGCAGTACTTC. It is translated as CASRDNSYEQYF.

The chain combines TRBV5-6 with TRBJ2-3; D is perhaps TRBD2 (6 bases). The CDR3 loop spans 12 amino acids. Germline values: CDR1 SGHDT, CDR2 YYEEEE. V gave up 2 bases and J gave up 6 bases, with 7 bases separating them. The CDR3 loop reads CASSLGGDTQYF. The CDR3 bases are TGTGCCAGCAGCTTAGGAGGGGATACGCAGTATTTT.

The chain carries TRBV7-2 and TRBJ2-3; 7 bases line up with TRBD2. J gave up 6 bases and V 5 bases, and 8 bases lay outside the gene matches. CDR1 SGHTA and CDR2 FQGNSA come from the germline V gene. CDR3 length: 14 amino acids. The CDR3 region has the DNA TGTGCCAGCAGCCCCAGCGGGGCCCGGGATACGCAGTATTTT. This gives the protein CASSPSGARDTQYF.

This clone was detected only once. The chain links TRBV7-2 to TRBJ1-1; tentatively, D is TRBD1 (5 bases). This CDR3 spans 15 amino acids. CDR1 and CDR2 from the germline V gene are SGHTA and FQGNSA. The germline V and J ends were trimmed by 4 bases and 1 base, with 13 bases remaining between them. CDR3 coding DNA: TGTGCCAGCAGCTCGCGACAGATCTCGAACACTGAAGCTTTCTTT. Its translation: CASSSRQISNTEAFF.

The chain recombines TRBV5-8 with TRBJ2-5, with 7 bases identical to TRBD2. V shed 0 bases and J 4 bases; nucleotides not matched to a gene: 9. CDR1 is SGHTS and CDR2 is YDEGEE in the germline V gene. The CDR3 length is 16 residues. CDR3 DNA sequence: TGTGCCAGCAGCTTGGGGGGGGGTACCCTCGGAGAGACCCAGTACTTC. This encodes CASSLGGGTLGETQYF. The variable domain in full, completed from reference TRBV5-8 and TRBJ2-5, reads EAGVTQSPTHLIKTRGQQATLRCSPISGHTSVYWYQQALGLGLQFLLWYDEGEERNRGNFPPRFSGRQFPNYSSELNVNALELEDSALYLCASSLGGGTLGETQYFGPGTRLLVL.

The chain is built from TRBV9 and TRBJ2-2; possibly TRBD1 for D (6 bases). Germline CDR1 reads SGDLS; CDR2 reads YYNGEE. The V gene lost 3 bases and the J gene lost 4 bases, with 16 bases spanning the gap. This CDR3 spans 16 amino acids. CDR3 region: CASSGPQGLATGELFF. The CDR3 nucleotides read TGTGCCAGCAGCGGCCCACAGGGATTAGCCACCGGGGAGCTGTTTTTT.

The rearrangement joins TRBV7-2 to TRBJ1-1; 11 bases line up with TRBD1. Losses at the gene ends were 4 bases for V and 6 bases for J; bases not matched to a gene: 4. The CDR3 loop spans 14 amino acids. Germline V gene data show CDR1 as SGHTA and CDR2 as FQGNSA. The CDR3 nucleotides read TGTGCCAGCAGCTGGACAGGGGGCAGCTCTGAAGCTTTCTTT. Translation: CASSWTGGSSEAFF.

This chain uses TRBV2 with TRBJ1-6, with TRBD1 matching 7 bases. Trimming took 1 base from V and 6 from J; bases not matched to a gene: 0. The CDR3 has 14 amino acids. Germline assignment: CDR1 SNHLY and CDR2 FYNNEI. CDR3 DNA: TGTGCCAGCAGTGAAGAGGGGGCTAATTCACCCCTCCACTTT. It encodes CASSEEGANSPLHF.

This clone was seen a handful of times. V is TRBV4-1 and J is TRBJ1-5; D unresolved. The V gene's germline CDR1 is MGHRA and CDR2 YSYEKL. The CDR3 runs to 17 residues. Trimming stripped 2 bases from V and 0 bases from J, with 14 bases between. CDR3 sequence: CASSQQVTAYSNQPQHF. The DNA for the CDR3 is TGCGCCAGCAGCCAACAGGTCACGGCTTATAGCAATCAGCCCCAGCATTTT.

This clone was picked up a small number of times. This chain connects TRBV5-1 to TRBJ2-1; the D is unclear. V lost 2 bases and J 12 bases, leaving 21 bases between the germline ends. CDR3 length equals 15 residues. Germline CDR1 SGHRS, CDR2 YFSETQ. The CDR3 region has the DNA TGCGCCAGCAGCTTAGGTCACGCCGGAGAGATTGGGCAGTTCTTC. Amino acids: CASSLGHAGEIGQFF.

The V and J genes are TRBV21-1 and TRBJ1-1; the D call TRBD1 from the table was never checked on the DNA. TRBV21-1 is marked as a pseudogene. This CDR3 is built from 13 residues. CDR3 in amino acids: CASSRQGDTEAFF. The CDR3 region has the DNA TGTGCCAGCAGCAGACAGGGGGACACTGAAGCTTTCTTT.

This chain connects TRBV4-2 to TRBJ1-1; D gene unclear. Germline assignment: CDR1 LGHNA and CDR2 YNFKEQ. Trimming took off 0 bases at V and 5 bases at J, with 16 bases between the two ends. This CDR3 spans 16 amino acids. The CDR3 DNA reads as TGTGCCAGCAGCCAAGACGGGAGCGTACGAGGAACTGAAGCTTTCTTT. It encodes CASSQDGSVRGTEAFF.

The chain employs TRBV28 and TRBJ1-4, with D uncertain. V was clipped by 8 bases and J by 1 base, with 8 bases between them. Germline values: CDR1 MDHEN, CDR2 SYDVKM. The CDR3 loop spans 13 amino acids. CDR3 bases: TGTGCCAGCCTAGATGGAACTAATGAAAAACTGTTTTTT. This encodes CASLDGTNEKLFF.

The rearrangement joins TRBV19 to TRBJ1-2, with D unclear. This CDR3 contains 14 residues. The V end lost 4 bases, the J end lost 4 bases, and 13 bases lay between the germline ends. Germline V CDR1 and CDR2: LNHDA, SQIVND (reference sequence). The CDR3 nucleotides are TGTGCCAGTAGTAAGAATGGCAGGTTCTATGGCTACACCTTC. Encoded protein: CASSKNGRFYGYTF.

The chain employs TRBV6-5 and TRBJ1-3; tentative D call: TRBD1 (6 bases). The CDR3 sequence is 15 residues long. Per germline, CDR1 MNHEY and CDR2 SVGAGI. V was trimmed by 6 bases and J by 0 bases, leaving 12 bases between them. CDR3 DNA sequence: TGTGCCAGCAGGCCACAGGGCCCCTCTGGAAACACCATATATTTT. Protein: CASRPQGPSGNTIYF.

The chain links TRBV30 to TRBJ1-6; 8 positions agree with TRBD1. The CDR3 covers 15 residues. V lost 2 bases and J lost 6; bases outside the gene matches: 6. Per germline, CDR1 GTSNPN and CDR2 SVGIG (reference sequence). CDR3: CAWSFTTGANSPLHF. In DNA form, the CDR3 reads TGTGCCTGGAGTTTTACGACAGGGGCTAATTCACCCCTCCACTTT.

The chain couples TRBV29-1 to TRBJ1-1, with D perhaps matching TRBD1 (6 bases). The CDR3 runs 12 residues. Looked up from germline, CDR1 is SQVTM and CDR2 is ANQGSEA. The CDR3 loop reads CSVEGGDTEAFF. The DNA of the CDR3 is TGCTCCGTTGAGGGGGGAGACACTGAAGCTTTCTTT.

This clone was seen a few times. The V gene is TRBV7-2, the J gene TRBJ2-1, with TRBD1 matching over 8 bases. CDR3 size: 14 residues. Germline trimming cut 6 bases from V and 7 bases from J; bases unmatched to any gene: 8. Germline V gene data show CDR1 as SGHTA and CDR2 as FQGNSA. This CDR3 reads CASSSRQGRNEQFF. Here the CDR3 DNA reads TGTGCCAGCAGTTCTCGACAGGGGAGAAATGAGCAGTTCTTC.

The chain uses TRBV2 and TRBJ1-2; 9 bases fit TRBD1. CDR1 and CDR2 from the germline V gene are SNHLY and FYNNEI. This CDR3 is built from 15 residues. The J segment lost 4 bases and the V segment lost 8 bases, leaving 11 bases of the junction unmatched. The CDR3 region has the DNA TGTGCCAGCCGCCCCGACCGGGACAGGGTCTATGGCTACACCTTC. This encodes CASRPDRDRVYGYTF.

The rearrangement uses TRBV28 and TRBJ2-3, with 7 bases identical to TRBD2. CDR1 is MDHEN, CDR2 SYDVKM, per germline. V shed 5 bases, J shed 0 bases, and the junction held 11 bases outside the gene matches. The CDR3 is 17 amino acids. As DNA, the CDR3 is TGTGCCAGCAGTCCCGGACGGGGGGTCCCAAGCACAGATACGCAGTATTTT. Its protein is CASSPGRGVPSTDTQYF.

The CDR3 sequence is CASTLRAGGSADTQYF. CDR3 DNA sequence: TGTGCCAGCACTCTGAGGGCGGGGGGGAGCGCAGATACGCAGTATTTT. The chain couples TRBV9 to TRBJ2-3, with 9 bases that match TRBD2. CDR3 length equals 16 residues. Trimming removed 6 bases from V and 4 bases from J; junction bases left unmatched: 12. Germline V gene sequence: CDR1 SGDLS, CDR2 YYNGEE. Using reference TRBV9 and TRBJ2-3 for the parts outside the CDR3, the full variable domain is DSGVTQTPKHLITATGQRVTLRCSPRSGDLSVYWYQQSLDQGLQFLIQYYNGEERAKGNILERFSAQQFPDLHSELNLSSLELGDSALYFCASTLRAGGSADTQYFGPGTRLTVL.

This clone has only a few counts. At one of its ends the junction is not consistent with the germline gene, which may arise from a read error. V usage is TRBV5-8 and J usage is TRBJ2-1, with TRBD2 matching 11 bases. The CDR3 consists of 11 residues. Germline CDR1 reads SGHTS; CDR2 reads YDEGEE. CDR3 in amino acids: CASSLLAGEVF. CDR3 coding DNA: TGTGCCAGCAGTTTACTAGCGGGAGAGGTCTTC.

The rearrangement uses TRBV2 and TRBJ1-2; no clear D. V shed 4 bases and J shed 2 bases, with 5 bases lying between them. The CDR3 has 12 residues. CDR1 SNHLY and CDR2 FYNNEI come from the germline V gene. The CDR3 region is CASSGQNYGYTF. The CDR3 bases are TGTGCCAGCAGTGGGCAGAACTATGGCTACACCTTC.